These 29 T cell receptor beta chains share one sample of origin, sequenced in a study of blood T cell repertoires in COVID-19. Sequencing used immunoSEQ multiplex PCR; TCRdb keeps in-frame clones, though not all of them. The table lists around 110,000 clones, roughly 88% of them singletons, with about 4.1% in the top ten. The sample taken for sequencing was peripheral blood. The origin of the receptors is a man between 35 and 55 years old with acute or convalescent COVID-19.

The chain has TRBV24-1 and TRBJ1-2, with D tentatively TRBD1 (6 bases). Germline-derived CDR1 and CDR2 are KGHDR and SFDVKD. The CDR3 loop spans 15 amino acids. Trimming shortened V by 5 bases and J by 5 bases, and 17 bases separated the two germline ends. DNA for the CDR3: TGTGCCACCAGTGCCACGCCCGGACAGTCGTATGGCTACACCTTC. Its protein product is CATSATPGQSYGYTF.

The chain combines TRBV19 with TRBJ1-1; TRBD1 is a possible D gene (5 bases). The V gene's germline CDR1 is LNHDA and CDR2 SQIVND (reference sequence). CDR3 length: 15 amino acids. The germline V and J ends were trimmed by 3 bases and 10 bases, with 21 bases remaining between them. The CDR3 is CASSIGLLQGGSAFF. CDR3 DNA sequence: TGTGCCAGTAGTATTGGTCTCCTGCAGGGAGGCTCAGCTTTCTTT.

V gene TRBV30 combines with J gene TRBJ2-3, with 15 nucleotides matching TRBD2. J gave up 5 bases and V 0 bases, and 3 bases lay outside the gene matches. The germline CDR1 and CDR2 sequences are GTSNPN and SVGIG (reference sequence). The CDR3 is 16 residues long. CDR3 loop: CAWSVGLAGGGDTQYF. CDR3 coding DNA: TGTGCCTGGAGTGTAGGACTAGCGGGAGGGGGAGATACGCAGTATTTT. The full variable domain, completed using reference TRBV30 and TRBJ2-3, is SQTIHQWPATLVQPVGSPLSLECTVEGTSNPNLYWYRQAAGRGLQLLFYSVGIGQISSEVPQNLSASRPQDRQFILSSKKLLLSDSGFYLCAWSVGLAGGGDTQYFGPGTRLTVL.

The chain uses TRBV12-3 or TRBV12-4 and TRBJ2-2; no reliable D call. Trimming removed 3 bases at V and 8 bases at J, with 7 bases between. The CDR3 length is 12 residues. DNA of the CDR3: TGTGCCAGCAGTTTCTCTATTGGGGAGCTGTTTTTT. Translating gives CASSFSIGELFF.

The V call is TRBV6-5, the J call TRBJ1-5; D gene ambiguous. Germline values: CDR1 MNHEY, CDR2 SVGAGI. CDR3 length: 11 residues. V lost 8 bases and J 1 base, leaving 3 bases between the germline ends. The CDR3 coding sequence is TGTGCCAGCGGCAGCAATCAGCCCCAGCATTTT. Translation: CASGSNQPQHF.

V gene TRBV4-2 combines with J gene TRBJ1-5; no definite D call. Germline V gene sequence: CDR1 LGHNA, CDR2 YNFKEQ. The CDR3 extends over 15 amino acids. Trimming removed 4 bases from V and 0 bases from J, with 10 bases in between. For the CDR3, the DNA is TGTGCCAGCAGCCCTACAGAAAATAGCAATCAGCCCCAGCATTTT. Its protein is CASSPTENSNQPQHF.

The chain carries TRBV7-2 and TRBJ2-7, with 13 bases lining up with TRBD2. The CDR3 length is 16 residues. Germline loops: CDR1 SGHTA, CDR2 FQGNSA. V trimming: 4 bases; J trimming: 3 bases; junction bases outside the gene matches: 6. The CDR3 protein is CASSSLTSGGLYEQYF. The CDR3 DNA follows: TGTGCCAGCAGCTCCCTGACTAGCGGGGGGCTCTACGAGCAGTACTTC.

The chain links TRBV4-2 to TRBJ1-1; the D is unclear. CDR3 length equals 14 residues. V dropped 3 bases and J dropped 8 bases, with 16 bases sitting between them. Germline loops: CDR1 LGHNA, CDR2 YNFKEQ. The CDR3 DNA reads as TGTGCCAGCAGCCAGGTGGGAGGGATAGGAGAAGCTTTCTTT. It codes for CASSQVGGIGEAFF.

The gene calls are TRBV18 and TRBJ2-7; 9 bases line up with TRBD1. The CDR3 has 14 amino acids. V lost 6 bases and J lost 3; bases outside the gene matches: 6. The germline V gene has CDR1 KGHSH and CDR2 LQKENI. The CDR3 nucleotides are TGTGCCAGCTCGCCGACAGGGGGTAACTACGAGCAGTACTTC. It encodes CASSPTGGNYEQYF.

This rearrangement joins TRBV19 to TRBJ1-1, with D possibly being TRBD1 (5 bases). The germline gives CDR1 LNHDA, CDR2 SQIVND (reference sequence). The CDR3 is 13 amino acids. The ends were cut back, 10 bases at V and 5 bases at J, with 17 bases in the middle. The CDR3 nucleotides read TGTGCCACTTCTTACAACAAGGGGACTGAAGCTTTCTTT. Protein product: CATSYNKGTEAFF.

The chain has TRBV27 and TRBJ2-7; D may be TRBD2 (6 bases). The CDR3 runs 13 residues. V was cut by 6 bases and J by 3 bases, with 12 bases left in between. Germline V gives CDR1 MNHEY, CDR2 SMNVEV (reference sequence). CDR3 protein: CASRTAGSYEQYF. CDR3 coding DNA: TGTGCCAGCAGGACGGCGGGGAGCTACGAGCAGTACTTC.

CDR3 bases: TGTGCCAGCAGCGGGACAGCTAACTATGGCTACACCTTC. As protein: CASSGTANYGYTF. The chain has TRBV3-1 (or the pseudogene TRBV3-2) and TRBJ1-2; TRBD1 agrees at 7 bases. This CDR3 comprises 13 residues. J lost 0 bases, V lost 5 bases, and 0 bases had no gene match. Germline V gene data show CDR1 as LGHDT and CDR2 as YNNKEL (reference sequence).

This clone was detected only a few times. The gene calls are TRBV15 and TRBJ2-3; D remains unclear. This CDR3 is 15 amino acids long. Trimming cost V 8 bases and J 0 bases, with 15 bases left between them. CDR1 and CDR2 (germline): LNHNV, YYDKDF (reference sequence). In DNA form, the CDR3 reads TGTGCCACCTCAAGACTCGAGTCTAGCACAGATACGCAGTATTTT. This sequence encodes CATSRLESSTDTQYF.

This clone was seen a single time. Its ends do not fully match the called genes, so a read error is possible. The chain is built from TRBV7-7 and TRBJ2-3, with 8 positions matching TRBD2. The CDR3 runs to 16 residues. Germline CDR1 is SSHAT and CDR2 is FNYEAQ (reference sequence). CDR3 protein: CASSLVAGSTTDTQYF. The CDR3 DNA reads as TGTGCTAGCAGCTTGGTAGCGGGGTCCACCACAGATACGCAGTATTTT.

The V call is TRBV5-4, the J call TRBJ2-2; D not resolved. The germline V gene encodes CDR1 SGHNT and CDR2 YYREEE (reference sequence). This CDR3 spans 14 amino acids. Trimming left V 4 bases short and J 3 bases short, with 10 bases between. CDR3 sequence: CASSLPTDTGELFF. As DNA, the CDR3 is TGTGCCAGCAGCCTCCCGACTGACACCGGGGAGCTGTTTTTT. The complete variable domain, with remaining parts taken from reference TRBV5-4 and TRBJ2-2, reads ETGVTQSPTHLIKTRGQQVTLRCSSQSGHNTVSWYQQALGQGPQFIFQYYREEENGRGNFPPRFSGLQFPNYSSELNVNALELDDSALYLCASSLPTDTGELFFGEGSRLTVL.

The rearrangement joins TRBV27 to TRBJ1-5, with 11 bases aligning to TRBD1. Germline assignment: CDR1 MNHEY and CDR2 SMNVEV (reference sequence). Trimming at V came to 0 bases and at J to 1 base, leaving 5 bases not matched to a gene. The CDR3 has 18 residues. CDR3 residues: CASSLSGTGGGSNQPQHF. The CDR3 DNA follows: TGTGCCAGCAGTTTATCTGGGACAGGGGGAGGAAGCAATCAGCCCCAGCATTTT.

The gene calls are TRBV7-9 and TRBJ1-1; 8 nucleotides line up with TRBD1. The ends lost 6 bases at V and 5 bases at J; junction bases unmatched: 8. In germline, CDR1 is SEHNR, CDR2 FQNEAQ (reference sequence). The CDR3 spans 14 residues. The CDR3 reads CASSQTGAMTEAFF. For the CDR3, the DNA is TGTGCCAGCAGTCAGACAGGGGCAATGACTGAAGCTTTCTTT. Using reference TRBV7-9 and TRBJ1-1 for the parts outside the CDR3, the full variable domain is DTGVSQNPRHKITKRGQNVTFRCDPISEHNRLYWYRQTLGQGPEFLTYFQNEAQLEKSRLLSDRFSAERPKGSFSTLEIQRTEQGDSAMYLCASSQTGAMTEAFFGQGTRLTVV.

The V call is TRBV27, the J call TRBJ2-1; no reliable D call. Between the trimmed V and J ends, which lost 5 bases and 4 bases, there was a span of 3 bases. The CDR3 covers 11 residues. The V gene's germline CDR1 is MNHEY and CDR2 SMNVEV (reference sequence). The CDR3 loop is CASSLYNEQFF. CDR3 nucleotide sequence: TGTGCCAGCAGTCTTTACAATGAGCAGTTCTTC.

In this sample, this clone turned up once. The J gene is TRBJ2-5, the V gene TRBV13, with 9 bases aligning to TRBD1. Germline V CDR1 and CDR2: PRHDT, FYEKMQ (reference sequence). The CDR3 covers 17 residues. Trimming took 0 bases from V and 5 from J; bases not matched to a gene: 10. The CDR3, as DNA: TGTGCCAGCAGCTTAGGACAGGGGGCAGTTCGGCGGGAGACCCAGTACTTC. Its translation is CASSLGQGAVRRETQYF.

This clone was seen once. This chain uses TRBV11-3 with TRBJ2-2; D not resolved. The CDR3 loop spans 13 amino acids. From germline, CDR1 is SGHNT and CDR2 YENEEA. Trimming shortened V by 2 bases and J by 4 bases, and 5 bases separated the two germline ends. The CDR3 reads CASSLPSTGELFF. The DNA of the CDR3 is TGTGCCAGCAGCTTACCGAGCACCGGGGAGCTGTTTTTT.

V usage is TRBV5-1 and J usage is TRBJ1-2, with 9 bases lining up with TRBD1. The V gene's germline CDR1 is SGHRS and CDR2 YFSETQ. J was trimmed by 4 bases and V by 0 bases; bases with no gene match: 10. The CDR3 totals 17 residues. The CDR3 region is CASSLDPGQGIGYGYTF. Here the CDR3 DNA reads TGCGCCAGCAGCTTGGACCCGGGACAGGGTATCGGCTATGGCTACACCTTC. The full variable domain, its missing parts supplied by reference TRBV5-1 and TRBJ1-2, is KAGVTQTPRYLIKTRGQQVTLSCSPISGHRSVSWYQQTPGQGLQFLFEYFSETQRNKGNFPGRFSGRQFSNSRSEMNVSTLELGDSALYLCASSLDPGQGIGYGYTFGSGTRLTVV.

The J gene is TRBJ2-2, the V gene TRBV6-4; perhaps TRBD1 as D (5 bases). This CDR3 region has 14 residues. CDR1 and CDR2 (germline): MRHNA, SNTAGT. Trimming cost V 6 bases and J 1 base, with 9 bases left between them. CDR3 sequence reads: CASRQALNTGELFF. In DNA, the CDR3 is TGTGCCAGCAGACAGGCCTTGAACACCGGGGAGCTGTTTTTT.

This sequence joins TRBV9 and TRBJ2-3, with 9 bases lining up with TRBD2. Germline V gene sequence: CDR1 SGDLS, CDR2 YYNGEE. The CDR3 has 15 amino acids. Trimming cost V 0 bases and J 5 bases; bases outside gene matches: 4. The CDR3 bases are TGTGCCAGCAGCGTAGTAGCGGGAGCGGGAGATACGCAGTATTTT. Translating it yields CASSVVAGAGDTQYF.

The gene calls are TRBV18 and TRBJ1-3; no clear D. The CDR3 contains 14 residues. In germline, CDR1 is KGHSH, CDR2 LQKENI. V was pared by 6 bases and J by 4 bases, with 13 bases between. The DNA for the CDR3 is TGTGCCAGCTCCCTTGGAGGTAGAGGAAACACCATATATTTT. It is translated as CASSLGGRGNTIYF.

V usage is TRBV30 and J usage is TRBJ1-4; 8 positions agree with TRBD1. Germline V gene sequence: CDR1 GTSNPN, CDR2 SVGIG (reference sequence). With V trimmed by 6 bases and J by 7 bases, 7 bases remained unmatched. There are 13 residues in the CDR3. The CDR3 nucleotides are TGTGCCTGCGGGCCCAGGGGGCTTGAAAAACTGTTTTTT. It specifies CACGPRGLEKLFF.

V is TRBV6-6 and J is TRBJ1-1; D call uncertain. This CDR3 is built from 16 residues. V shed 1 base and J shed 0 bases, with 12 bases lying between them. Germline V CDR1 and CDR2: MNHNY, SVGAGI (reference sequence). DNA of the CDR3: TGTGCCAGCAGTTACTTTCCCCCGGGAATGAACACTGAAGCTTTCTTT. Protein: CASSYFPPGMNTEAFF.

This chain joins TRBV2 and TRBJ1-2; D gene ambiguous. CDR1 is SNHLY, CDR2 FYNNEI, per germline. V dropped 3 bases and J dropped 8 bases, with 13 bases sitting between them. The CDR3 loop spans 13 amino acids. The DNA for the CDR3 is TGTGCCAGCAGTGACTCCCGCGGCTACGGCTACACCTTC. Translating it yields CASSDSRGYGYTF. Variable domain in full (rest from reference TRBV2 and TRBJ1-2): EPEVTQTPSHQVTQMGQEVILRCVPISNHLYFYWYRQILGQKVEFLVSFYNNEISEKSEIFDDQFSVERPDGSNFTLKIRSTKLEDSAMYFCASSDSRGYGYTFGSGTRLTVV.

V usage is TRBV30 and J usage is TRBJ1-1; D ambiguous. The ends were cut back, 0 bases at V and 1 base at J, with 6 bases in the middle. Per the germline V gene, CDR1 is GTSNPN and CDR2 is SVGIG (reference sequence). This CDR3 is 13 amino acids long. The CDR3, as DNA: TGTGCCTGGAGTGTAAGGAGGAACACTGAAGCTTTCTTT. Protein sequence: CAWSVRRNTEAFF.

The genes are TRBV15 and TRBJ2-5, with D tentatively TRBD2 (5 bases). Trimming removed 3 bases from V and 5 bases from J, with 10 bases in between. The CDR3 has 13 residues. CDR1 is LNHNV, CDR2 YYDKDF, per germline (reference sequence). The CDR3 bases are TGTGCCACCAGCAGCGGGGATTTGGAGACCCAGTACTTC. Residues: CATSSGDLETQYF.